This TCR beta chain was found in a study of blood T cells in healthy people across ages. Whole-study results and caveats: With age, beta diversity per million T cells declined roughly linearly, significantly by 30 to 40.

Germline CDR1 is LGHNA and CDR2 is YNFKEQ. The ends lost 1 base at V and 2 bases at J; junction bases unmatched: 8. This CDR3 is 17 amino acids long. This clonotype has only a few counts. What it recognizes is unknown. Isolating PBMCs gave at least 6 million of these cells per sample. Primed by a sample-barcoded 5' primer and a J-beta primer mix, a second PCR proceeded for roughly 6 to 12 cycles. Each single sample gave us at least 3 million CDR3-containing paired-end reads. Each CDR3 protein is one row after TCRdb ran MiXCR on the 5' RACE reads. The data contain approximately 1.5 million distinct CDR3 sequences, approximately 43% of them singletons.

Sequenced input: blood. V and J are TRBV4-2 and TRBJ2-5; 9 nucleotides line up with TRBD2. This receptor was identified in a woman aged 18-29 years in good health. This chain's CDR3 is CASSQGRAGGTQETQYF. CDR3 coding DNA: TGTGCCAGCAGCCAAGGAAGAGCGGGAGGTACACAAGAGACCCAGTACTTC.